This T cell receptor beta chain was sequenced in a study of T cells in Graves' hyperthyroidism and ophthalmopathy. The V gene lost 7 bases and the J gene lost 4 bases, with 8 bases spanning the gap. This CDR3 has 11 residues. Looked up from germline, CDR1 is DFQATT and CDR2 is SNEGSKA (reference sequence). RNA transcripts served as the template for amplifying TCR beta CDR3 regions. The primer set for the first-round RT-PCR of the TCR CDR3 was HTBI. TCRdb reprocessed the multiplex PCR reads with MiXCR, giving one entry per CDR3 protein. The repertoire holds under 650,000 distinct CDR3 sequences, with about a sixth as singletons. This clonotype appeared many times.

The receptor was isolated from a woman in her twenties or thirties with Graves' hyperthyroidism. V and J are TRBV20-1 and TRBJ2-1; D remains ambiguous. Sequencing input: blood. CDR3 protein: CSVWKYNEQFF. The DNA for the CDR3 is TGCAGTGTCTGGAAATACAATGAGCAGTTCTTC.